The sequence of this T cell receptor beta chain was determined in a study of blood T cell repertoires in COVID-19. The V gene's germline CDR1 is GTSNPN and CDR2 SVGIG (reference sequence). Trimming shortened V by 3 bases and J by 3 bases, and 6 bases separated the two germline ends. The CDR3 contains 11 residues. Profiled with immunoSEQ multiplex PCR; TCRdb holds only in-frame clones, not every one. The data hold about 200,000 clones, with roughly four fifths observed a single time. This receptor was obtained from a woman between 40 and 55 years old with acute or convalescent COVID-19. The chain uses TRBV30 and TRBJ2-7; D not certain. Material for sequencing was peripheral blood. The DNA for the CDR3 is TGTGCCTGGAGCTCAGACTACGAGCAGTACTTC. Residues: CAWSSDYEQYF.